Listed below are T cell receptor beta chains from one sample, sequenced in a study of shared clonotypes between healthy human individuals. The repertoire was sequenced with immunoSEQ multiplex PCR; TCRdb's copy has only in-frame clones and lacks some. The sample has about 600,000 clones; around three quarters are singletons. Material: PBMCs. The receptor set was obtained from a woman aged 40 to 50 in good health. Some clones in this sample may be carry-over from other donors' samples. CDR3s leave out the opening cysteine and the closing phenylalanine or tryptophan. Fields, in order: J gene, V gene, CDR3 protein.

TRBJ1-1 | TRBV7-9 | ASSLQEDTEAF
TRBJ1-3 | TRBV19 | ASSPQVGSGNTIY
TRBJ1-1 | TRBV28 | ASSSGNTEAF
TRBJ2-1 | TRBV2 | ASSERTAHEQF
TRBJ2-2 | TRBV11-2 | ASSLEALLAGGGELF
TRBJ2-2 | TRBV6-1 | ASTGGRELF
TRBJ1-2 | TRBV28 | ASSGPDRGGGYT
TRBJ2-5 | TRBV5-1 | ASSPRQGARETQY
TRBJ2-1 | TRBV25-1 | ASSEGGTKYNEQF
TRBJ2-3 | TRBV5-1 | ASSLRNGLALPDTQY
TRBJ2-5 | TRBV28 | ASSPGTSGNFPEETQY
TRBJ2-7 | TRBV19 | ASRVQGGAYEQY
TRBJ2-7 | TRBV9 | ASSLGPAGGYEQY
TRBJ1-5 | TRBV7-6 | ASSLEGHINQPQH
TRBJ2-1 | TRBV6-5 | ASRGPGVNEQF
TRBJ2-1 | TRBV5-1 | ASSLGPGAPRNEQF
TRBJ1-5 | TRBV4-2 | ASKTRQVSNQPQH
TRBJ2-5 | TRBV5-1 | ASAWDGETQY
TRBJ2-3 | TRBV5-1 | ASSLVPLSSGSTDTQY
TRBJ1-5 | TRBV19 | ASSIGRGLY
TRBJ2-2 | TRBV5-1 | ASSLTGSNTGELF
TRBJ2-5 | TRBV7-7 | ASSGTGGSETQY
TRBJ2-5 | TRBV7-2 | ASSVRQGSETQY
TRBJ2-1 | TRBV10-3 | AISDGRLAVFNEQF
TRBJ1-1 | TRBV6-5 | ASSYLQGTEAF
TRBJ2-5 | TRBV7-9 | ASSVDGLAGGETQY
TRBJ2-1 | TRBV5-1 | ASSLWAGGLNEQF
TRBJ2-1 | TRBV27 | ASSHIIVAGAYNEQF
TRBJ2-7 | TRBV28 | ASSSPGTGDYEQY
TRBJ2-4 | TRBV28 | ASSLRGDIQY
TRBJ2-4 | TRBV18 | ASSPPGTELAKNIQY
TRBJ2-3 | TRBV9 | ASSATSGRARDTQY
TRBJ1-4 | TRBV7-9 | ASSLERQGHEKLF
TRBJ1-2 | TRBV29-1 | SVENTEGSYGYT
TRBJ1-1 | TRBV4-3 | ASSPAGYPNTEAF
TRBJ2-7 | TRBV4-2 | ASRDGTYEQY
TRBJ1-5 | TRBV2 | ASRRDSNQPQH
TRBJ1-3 | TRBV7-9 | ASSLSGGGNTIY
TRBJ2-7 | TRBV5-1 | ASSVSGRAYEQY
TRBJ2-2 | TRBV7-2 | ASSLGPTGELF
TRBJ1-3 | TRBV6-6 | ASGLGRRNTIY
TRBJ2-5 | TRBV2 | ASSPRQGARETQY
TRBJ2-5 | TRBV5-1 | ASSTDQETQY
TRBJ1-2 | TRBV5-1 | ASSTGGSDGYT
TRBJ2-2 | TRBV15 | ATSRDRHGVGELF
TRBJ2-7 | TRBV5-1 | ASSWGTSGLYEQY
TRBJ2-3 | TRBV5-5 | ASKTSGRTDTQY